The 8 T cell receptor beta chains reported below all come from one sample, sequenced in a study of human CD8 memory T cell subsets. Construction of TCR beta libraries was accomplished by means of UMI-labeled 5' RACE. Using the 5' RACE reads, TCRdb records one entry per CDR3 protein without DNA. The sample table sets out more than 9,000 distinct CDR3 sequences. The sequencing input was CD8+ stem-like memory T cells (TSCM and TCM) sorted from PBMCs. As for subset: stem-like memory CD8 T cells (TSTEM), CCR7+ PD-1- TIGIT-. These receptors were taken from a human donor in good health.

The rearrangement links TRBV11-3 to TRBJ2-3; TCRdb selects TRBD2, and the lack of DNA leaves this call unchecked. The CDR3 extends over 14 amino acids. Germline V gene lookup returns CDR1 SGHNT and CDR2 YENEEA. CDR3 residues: CASRKTSDTDTQYF.

CDR3: CASSLTGGPSYEQYF. V usage is TRBV7-3 and J usage is TRBJ2-7; with no DNA, the TCRdb D assignment of TRBD2 cannot be verified. The CDR3 totals 15 residues. Germline V gives CDR1 SGHTA, CDR2 FQGTGA.

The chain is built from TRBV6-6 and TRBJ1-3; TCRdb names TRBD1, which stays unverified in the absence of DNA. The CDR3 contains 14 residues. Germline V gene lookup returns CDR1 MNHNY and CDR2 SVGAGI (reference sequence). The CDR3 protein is CASSPVGSGNTIYF.

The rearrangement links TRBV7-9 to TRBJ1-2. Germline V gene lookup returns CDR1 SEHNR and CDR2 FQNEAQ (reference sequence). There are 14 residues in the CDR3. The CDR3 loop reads CASSSPNPLYGYTF.

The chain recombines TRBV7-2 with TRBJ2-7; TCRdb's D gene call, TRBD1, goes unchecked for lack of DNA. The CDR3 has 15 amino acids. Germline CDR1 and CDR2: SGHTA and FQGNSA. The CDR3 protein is CASTPGTDISYEQYF.

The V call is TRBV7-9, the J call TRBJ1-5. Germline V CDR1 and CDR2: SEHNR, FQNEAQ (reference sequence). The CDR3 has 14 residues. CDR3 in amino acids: CASRGTGPNQPQHF.

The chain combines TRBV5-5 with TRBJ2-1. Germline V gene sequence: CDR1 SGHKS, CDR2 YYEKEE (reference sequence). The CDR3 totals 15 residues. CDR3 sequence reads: CASSLLLSSYNEQFF.

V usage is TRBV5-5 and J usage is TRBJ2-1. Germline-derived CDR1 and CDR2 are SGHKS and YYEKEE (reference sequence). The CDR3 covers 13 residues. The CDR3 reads CASSLYRLHEQFF.